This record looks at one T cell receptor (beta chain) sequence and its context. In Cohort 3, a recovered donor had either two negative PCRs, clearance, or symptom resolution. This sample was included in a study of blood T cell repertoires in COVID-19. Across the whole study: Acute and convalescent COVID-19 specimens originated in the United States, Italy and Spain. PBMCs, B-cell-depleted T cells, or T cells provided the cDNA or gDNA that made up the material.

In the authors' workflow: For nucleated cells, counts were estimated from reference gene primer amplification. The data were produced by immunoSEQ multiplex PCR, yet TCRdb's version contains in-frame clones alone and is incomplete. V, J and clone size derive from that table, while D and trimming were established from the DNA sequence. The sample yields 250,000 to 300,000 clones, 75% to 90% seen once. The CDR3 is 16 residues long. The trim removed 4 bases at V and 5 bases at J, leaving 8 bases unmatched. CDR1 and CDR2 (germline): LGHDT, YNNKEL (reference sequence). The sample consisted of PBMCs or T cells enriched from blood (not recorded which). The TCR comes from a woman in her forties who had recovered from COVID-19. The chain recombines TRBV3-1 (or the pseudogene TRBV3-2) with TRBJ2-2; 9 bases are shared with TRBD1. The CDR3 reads CASSPTGTGKTGELFF. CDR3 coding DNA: TGTGCCAGCAGCCCTACCGGGACAGGGAAAACCGGGGAGCTGTTTTTT.